Sequencing of this T cell receptor beta chain was carried out in a study of T-cell reconstitution after alpha-beta-depleted transplantation in children listed by TCRdb under 2016. Notes on the research overall: Using TCR repertoire profiling, the study followed T-cell immune reconstitution in a quantitative way in children after TCRalphabeta/CD19-depleted allogeneic hematopoietic cell transplantation. Points the paper makes about the study in general: In some patients, high TCRbeta diversity at day 60 was attributed to recipient T cells and intrathymic progenitors that had survived conditioning. Over the following months the frequencies of hyperexpanded clones went down, and after one year T-cell counts and TCRbeta diversity were mostly credited to newly produced T cells. The apparently early alphabetaT-cell count recovery about two months after transplant was reportedly dependent on only several hundred rapidly expanded clones derived from non-depleted graft cells.

The CDR3 sequence holds 15 residues, the cysteine and phenylalanine included. The sequence is cut down to CDR3 DNA, 45 bases in frame from base 1. The germline V gene yields LGHNA for CDR1 and YSLEER for CDR2. The junction carries 11 bases between V and J, which are trimmed by 1 base and 5 bases respectively. Receptor amplification or capture employed PCR. The sequencer listed for this sample is Illumina HiSeq 2500. Molecular barcoding was employed in the preparation of TCR libraries, with unique molecular identifiers being used to normalize TCRbeta repertoire quantification. TCRdb trimmed public reads at Q25 via fastp, called clones via MiXCR and kept in-frame beta chains. Here each entry gathers all rows of one CDR3 protein and keeps the most common genes and DNA. Within this sample are 2,500 to 3,500 distinct CDR3 sequences, with 20% to 25% of them counted one time only. Clones ranked in the top ten supply about two fifths of the sample.

The time point label, read with the paper, signifies: day 60 (about 2 months) after transplantation. The treatment or condition label here, explained by the study, means: allogeneic hematopoietic cell transplantation with graft depleted of TCRalphabeta T cells and CD19 B cells. The children who served as transplant recipients had been given grafts of TCRalphabeta/CD19-depleted allogeneic hematopoietic cells. Worth noting for this clonotype: Its antigen specificity is not known. Nothing much larger sits one base from this clone, and base qualities are not available.

In this chain, TRBV4-3 is recombined with TRBJ2-2; possibly the D gene is TRBD1, per 5 matching bases. The specimen comprised PBMCs, mostly from graft donor cells, sampled 60 days after TCRalphabeta/CD19-depleted stem cell transplant. The receptor comes from a female patient younger than 18 who had a stem cell transplant for acute lymphoblastic leukemia, so the T cells may come from the graft donor. The nucleotide sequence is TGCGCCAGCAGCCAAGCCCAGGGATGGACCGGGGAGCTGTTTTTT. Translated, it gives CASSQAQGWTGELFF.